This paragraph covers one TCR beta chain sequence. Grouping used clinical history reported by participants in a survey and questionnaire. The V and J ends lost 1 base and 5 bases, in that order; junction bases with no gene match: 3. The CDR3 contains 15 residues. Germline V gene lookup returns CDR1 LGHNA and CDR2 YNFKEQ. This record comes from a study of blood T cell repertoires in COVID-19. As for the study in general: PBMCs, B-cell-depleted T cells, or T cells provided the cDNA or gDNA that made up the material.

Data came from immunoSEQ multiplex PCR; TCRdb stores just in-frame clones and leaves some out. The sample has about 210,000 clones, around 90% seen once. This receptor was taken from a man aged 18 to 35 with acute COVID-19. The sample was PBMCs or T cells enriched from blood (not recorded which). V is TRBV4-2 and J is TRBJ2-1; 9 nucleotides agree with TRBD2. The CDR3 nucleotides are TGTGCCAGCAGCCAAGGCTCTAGCGGGAACAATGAGCAGTTCTTC. It translates to CASSQGSSGNNEQFF.